The 26 T cell receptor beta chains below were found in one sample sequenced in a study of blood T cell repertoires in COVID-19. Sequencing was performed with immunoSEQ multiplex PCR; in TCRdb, only in-frame clones are kept and a portion is missing. The data hold 400,000 or so clones, with 88% observed a single time. What was sequenced was PBMCs or T cells enriched from blood (not recorded which). Every receptor here comes from a woman in her thirties or forties with acute COVID-19.

The chain has TRBV19 and TRBJ1-1, with D perhaps TRBD1 (6 bases). The CDR3 sequence is 14 residues long. V lost 3 bases and J lost 4, with 12 bases in between. Germline CDR1 and CDR2: LNHDA and SQIVND (reference sequence). The CDR3 DNA reads TGTGCCAGTAGTATCGGAACAGGGCCCACTGAAGCTTTCTTT. This codes for CASSIGTGPTEAFF.

The CDR3 region is CASRTGGAETQYF. Here the CDR3 DNA reads TGTGCCAGCAGGACAGGGGGCGCAGAGACCCAGTACTTC. This chain uses TRBV6-5 with TRBJ2-5; TRBD1 matches 10 bases. The CDR3 has 13 residues. The trim removed 6 bases at V and 4 bases at J, leaving 2 bases unmatched. Germline CDR1 reads MNHEY; CDR2 reads SVGAGI.

This chain connects TRBV5-1 to TRBJ1-2; 8 positions match TRBD1. The CDR3 covers 14 residues. Looked up from germline, CDR1 is SGHRS and CDR2 is YFSETQ. V was pared by 3 bases and J by 4 bases, with 5 bases of the junction left unmatched. As DNA, the CDR3 is TGCGCCAGCAGCTCGGGACAGGAGATCTATGGCTACACCTTC. Translating gives CASSSGQEIYGYTF.

This chain connects TRBV7-9 to TRBJ1-2, with 12 bases lining up with TRBD1. V was pared by 5 bases and J by 8 bases, with 12 bases of the junction left unmatched. Germline V gives CDR1 SEHNR, CDR2 FQNEAQ (reference sequence). The CDR3 extends over 16 amino acids. The DNA for the CDR3 is TGTGCCAGCAGCCCCTCCCCGGGACAGGGGGCGCGAGGCTACACCTTC. Translated, it gives CASSPSPGQGARGYTF.

V usage is TRBV6-2 or TRBV6-3 and J usage is TRBJ2-1; 10 nucleotides line up with TRBD2. The J segment lost 8 bases and the V segment lost 4 bases, leaving 5 bases of the junction unmatched. Germline CDR1 and CDR2: MNHEY and SVGEGT. The CDR3 is made up of 14 amino acids. The CDR3 loop reads CASSWLAGVDEQFF. CDR3 nucleotide sequence: TGTGCCAGCAGTTGGCTAGCGGGGGTGGATGAGCAGTTCTTC.

This chain links TRBV27 with TRBJ1-1; tentative D call: TRBD1 (6 bases). The CDR3 has 13 amino acids. The germline CDR1 and CDR2 sequences are MNHEY and SMNVEV (reference sequence). V lost 0 bases, J lost 11 bases, and 13 bases lay in between. CDR3 bases: TGTGCCAGCAGTTTATCCATTCAGGGGCTGGCTTTCTTT. Amino acid sequence: CASSLSIQGLAFF.

V is TRBV10-3 and J is TRBJ2-2, with D maybe TRBD1 (6 bases). V lost 9 bases and J 3 bases, leaving 14 bases between the germline ends. Germline V lookup: CDR1 ENHRY, CDR2 SYGVKD. CDR3 length: 14 amino acids. Here the CDR3 reads CAMSRGVDTGELFF. The CDR3 DNA reads TGTGCCATGAGCAGGGGAGTGGACACCGGGGAGCTGTTTTTT.

This rearrangement joins TRBV27 to TRBJ2-1; D may be TRBD1 (7 bases). Looked up from germline, CDR1 is MNHEY and CDR2 is SMNVEV (reference sequence). The CDR3 sequence is 16 residues long. V lost 3 bases and J 8 bases, leaving 20 bases between the germline ends. The chain's CDR3 is CASSLGWGQRGDEQFF. The CDR3 bases are TGTGCCAGCAGTTTGGGATGGGGACAGAGGGGGGATGAGCAGTTCTTC.

The chain joins TRBV2 to TRBJ1-1; TRBD1 aligns across 7 bases. The trim removed 4 bases at V and 4 bases at J, leaving 6 bases unmatched. The CDR3 consists of 14 residues. Looked up from germline, CDR1 is SNHLY and CDR2 is FYNNEI. CDR3 in DNA: TGTGCCAGCAGTGGGGCAGGGGGTGGCACTGAAGCTTTCTTT. Encoded protein: CASSGAGGGTEAFF.

The chain recombines TRBV11-2 with TRBJ1-4; tentatively, D is TRBD1 (5 bases). Germline V gene sequence: CDR1 SGHAT, CDR2 FQNNGV. This CDR3 spans 14 amino acids. The V end was cut by 6 bases, the J end by 4 bases, with 12 bases between. DNA for the CDR3: TGTGCCAGCAGTCTGATACAGGTTAATGAAAAACTGTTTTTT. Translation: CASSLIQVNEKLFF.

The V gene is TRBV30, the J gene TRBJ2-2, with TRBD1 as a possible D gene (5 bases). This CDR3 region has 11 residues. Trimming took 2 bases from V and 7 from J, leaving 5 bases between them. Germline-derived CDR1 and CDR2 are GTSNPN and SVGIG (reference sequence). The CDR3 loop reads CAWSRGGELFF. The CDR3, as DNA: TGTGCCTGGAGTAGGGGCGGGGAGCTGTTTTTT.

V is TRBV6-5 and J is TRBJ1-1; TRBD1 aligns across 11 bases. This CDR3 has 16 residues. CDR1 and CDR2 from the germline V gene are MNHEY and SVGAGI. V shed 2 bases, J shed 4 bases, and the junction held 6 bases outside the gene matches. The CDR3 sequence: CASSYQKDRGPTEAFF. As DNA, the CDR3 is TGTGCCAGCAGTTACCAAAAGGACAGGGGGCCCACTGAAGCTTTCTTT.

The chain couples TRBV3-1 (or the pseudogene TRBV3-2) to TRBJ2-2, with TRBD1 identical over 8 bases. The V and J ends lost 5 bases and 4 bases, in that order; junction bases with no gene match: 6. Germline-derived CDR1 and CDR2 are LGHDT and YNNKEL (reference sequence). The CDR3 has 15 residues. This CDR3 is CASSSDRVGTGELFF. The CDR3 DNA reads as TGTGCCAGCAGCTCGGACAGGGTCGGCACCGGGGAGCTGTTTTTT.

This clone has only one observation. The chain carries TRBV25-1 and TRBJ2-3; D may be TRBD2 (5 bases). Trimming removed 2 bases at V and 6 bases at J, with 9 bases between. The CDR3 spans 13 residues. From germline, CDR1 is MGHDK and CDR2 SYGVNS. The CDR3 bases are TGTGCCAGCAGTGAAGGGAGTTTGGATACGCAGTATTTT. It encodes CASSEGSLDTQYF.

V gene TRBV5-1 combines with J gene TRBJ2-1, with 9 bases that match TRBD2. The CDR3 length is 15 residues. The ends lost 2 bases at V and 5 bases at J; junction bases unmatched: 5. Germline lookup yields CDR1 SGHRS and CDR2 YFSETQ. The CDR3, as DNA: TGCGCCAGCAGCTTCGAGGCGGGGGGGCACAATGAGCAGTTCTTC. This codes for CASSFEAGGHNEQFF.

This rearrangement joins TRBV6-6 to TRBJ1-5; D gene uncertain. The CDR3 runs to 14 residues. Trimming left V 0 bases short and J 0 bases short, with 3 bases between. Germline V gives CDR1 MNHNY, CDR2 SVGAGI (reference sequence). As DNA, the CDR3 is TGTGCCAGCAGTTACTCCCGTAGCAATCAGCCCCAGCATTTT. Protein sequence: CASSYSRSNQPQHF.

The rearrangement uses TRBV19 and TRBJ1-1; the D gene is possibly TRBD1 (5 bases). The V end was cut by 1 base, the J end by 4 bases, with 10 bases between. The length of the CDR3 is 14 residues. Germline CDR1 LNHDA, CDR2 SQIVND (reference sequence). The CDR3 loop is CASSIGGRPTEAFF. CDR3 sequence (DNA): TGTGCCAGTAGTATAGGGGGCAGGCCCACTGAAGCTTTCTTT.

V gene TRBV18 combines with J gene TRBJ1-1; possibly TRBD1 for D (5 bases). The germline V gene has CDR1 KGHSH and CDR2 LQKENI. The CDR3 spans 16 residues. The ends were cut back, 4 bases at V and 0 bases at J, with 15 bases in the middle. CDR3 protein: CASSQRQSLMNTEAFF. CDR3 nucleotide sequence: TGTGCCAGCTCACAGCGACAGAGTTTGATGAACACTGAAGCTTTCTTT.

V gene TRBV10-1 combines with J gene TRBJ2-3, with TRBD2 matching 9 bases. Trimming removed 3 bases from V and 3 bases from J; junction bases left unmatched: 1. The CDR3 totals 14 residues. Per the germline V gene, CDR1 is WNHNN and CDR2 is SYGVQD (reference sequence). The CDR3 nucleotides are TGCGCCAGCAGTGAAAGCGGGGGGACAGATACGCAGTATTTT. Translation: CASSESGGTDTQYF.

This clone appeared once. The chain is built from TRBV5-1 and TRBJ2-5; 7 bases match TRBD1. J gave up 5 bases and V 0 bases, and 16 bases lay outside the gene matches. This CDR3 has 18 amino acids. Germline V gives CDR1 SGHRS, CDR2 YFSETQ. The CDR3 coding sequence is TGCGCCAGCAGCTTGGCGGGTAGGGCAGGGGGAAGTTTGGAGACCCAGTACTTC. This encodes CASSLAGRAGGSLETQYF.

The rearrangement links TRBV3-1 (or the pseudogene TRBV3-2) to TRBJ1-2; D call uncertain. Deletions cut 1 base from V and 2 bases from J, with 5 bases between. This CDR3 region has 13 residues. Germline V lookup: CDR1 LGHDT, CDR2 YNNKEL (reference sequence). In DNA, the CDR3 is TGTGCCAGCAGCCAAGCCCAGAACTATGGCTACACCTTC. Its protein product is CASSQAQNYGYTF.

The CDR3 sequence is CASSQDPGQNYGYTF. Here the CDR3 DNA reads TGTGCCAGCAGCCAAGATCCAGGACAGAACTATGGCTACACCTTC. The J gene is TRBJ1-2, the V gene TRBV3-1 (or the pseudogene TRBV3-2), with D perhaps TRBD1 (6 bases). Germline CDR1 reads LGHDT; CDR2 reads YNNKEL (reference sequence). The CDR3 covers 15 residues. The V end was cut by 0 bases, the J end by 2 bases, with 10 bases between.

CDR3 residues: CASTRGLYEQYF. In DNA, the CDR3 is TGTGCCAGCACCAGGGGCCTATACGAGCAGTACTTC. This chain joins TRBV5-6 and TRBJ2-7, with TRBD1 as a possible D gene (6 bases). Trimming pared 6 bases from V and 4 bases from J, leaving 11 bases between. The CDR3 sequence is 12 residues long. The germline V gene has CDR1 SGHDT and CDR2 YYEEEE. Combining the CDR3 with reference TRBV5-6 and TRBJ2-7 gives the whole variable domain DAGVTQSPTHLIKTRGQQVTLRCSPKSGHDTVSWYQQALGQGPQFIFQYYEEEERQRGNFPDRFSGHQFPNYSSELNVNALLLGDSALYLCASTRGLYEQYFGPGTRLTVT.

This clone was found a few times. The chain employs TRBV29-1 and TRBJ2-7; tentative D call: TRBD1 (5 bases). The CDR3 is 12 amino acids. The germline gives CDR1 SQVTM, CDR2 ANQGSEA. V lost 7 bases to trimming and J lost 2 bases, with 12 bases between them. CDR3 amino acids: CSAKDITYEQYF. In nucleotides, the CDR3 is TGCAGCGCGAAGGACATTACCTACGAGCAGTACTTC.

The table lists this clone with a count of one. The rearrangement uses TRBV30 and TRBJ2-7, with a weak D call TRBD2 (5 bases). This CDR3 contains 12 residues. V gave up 3 bases and J gave up 1 base, with 7 bases separating them. Germline CDR1 reads GTSNPN; CDR2 reads SVGIG (reference sequence). CDR3 coding DNA: TGTGCCTGGAGCGGACTTTCCTACGAGCAGTACTTC. Its translation is CAWSGLSYEQYF.

This chain links TRBV5-6 with TRBJ1-5, with 7 bases fitting TRBD1. V was pared by 0 bases and J by 6 bases, with 9 bases of the junction left unmatched. The length of the CDR3 is 16 residues. CDR1 and CDR2 from the germline V gene are SGHDT and YYEEEE. The CDR3 here is CASSLGWTGIGQPQHF. CDR3 bases: TGTGCCAGCAGCTTGGGGTGGACAGGAATTGGTCAGCCCCAGCATTTT.